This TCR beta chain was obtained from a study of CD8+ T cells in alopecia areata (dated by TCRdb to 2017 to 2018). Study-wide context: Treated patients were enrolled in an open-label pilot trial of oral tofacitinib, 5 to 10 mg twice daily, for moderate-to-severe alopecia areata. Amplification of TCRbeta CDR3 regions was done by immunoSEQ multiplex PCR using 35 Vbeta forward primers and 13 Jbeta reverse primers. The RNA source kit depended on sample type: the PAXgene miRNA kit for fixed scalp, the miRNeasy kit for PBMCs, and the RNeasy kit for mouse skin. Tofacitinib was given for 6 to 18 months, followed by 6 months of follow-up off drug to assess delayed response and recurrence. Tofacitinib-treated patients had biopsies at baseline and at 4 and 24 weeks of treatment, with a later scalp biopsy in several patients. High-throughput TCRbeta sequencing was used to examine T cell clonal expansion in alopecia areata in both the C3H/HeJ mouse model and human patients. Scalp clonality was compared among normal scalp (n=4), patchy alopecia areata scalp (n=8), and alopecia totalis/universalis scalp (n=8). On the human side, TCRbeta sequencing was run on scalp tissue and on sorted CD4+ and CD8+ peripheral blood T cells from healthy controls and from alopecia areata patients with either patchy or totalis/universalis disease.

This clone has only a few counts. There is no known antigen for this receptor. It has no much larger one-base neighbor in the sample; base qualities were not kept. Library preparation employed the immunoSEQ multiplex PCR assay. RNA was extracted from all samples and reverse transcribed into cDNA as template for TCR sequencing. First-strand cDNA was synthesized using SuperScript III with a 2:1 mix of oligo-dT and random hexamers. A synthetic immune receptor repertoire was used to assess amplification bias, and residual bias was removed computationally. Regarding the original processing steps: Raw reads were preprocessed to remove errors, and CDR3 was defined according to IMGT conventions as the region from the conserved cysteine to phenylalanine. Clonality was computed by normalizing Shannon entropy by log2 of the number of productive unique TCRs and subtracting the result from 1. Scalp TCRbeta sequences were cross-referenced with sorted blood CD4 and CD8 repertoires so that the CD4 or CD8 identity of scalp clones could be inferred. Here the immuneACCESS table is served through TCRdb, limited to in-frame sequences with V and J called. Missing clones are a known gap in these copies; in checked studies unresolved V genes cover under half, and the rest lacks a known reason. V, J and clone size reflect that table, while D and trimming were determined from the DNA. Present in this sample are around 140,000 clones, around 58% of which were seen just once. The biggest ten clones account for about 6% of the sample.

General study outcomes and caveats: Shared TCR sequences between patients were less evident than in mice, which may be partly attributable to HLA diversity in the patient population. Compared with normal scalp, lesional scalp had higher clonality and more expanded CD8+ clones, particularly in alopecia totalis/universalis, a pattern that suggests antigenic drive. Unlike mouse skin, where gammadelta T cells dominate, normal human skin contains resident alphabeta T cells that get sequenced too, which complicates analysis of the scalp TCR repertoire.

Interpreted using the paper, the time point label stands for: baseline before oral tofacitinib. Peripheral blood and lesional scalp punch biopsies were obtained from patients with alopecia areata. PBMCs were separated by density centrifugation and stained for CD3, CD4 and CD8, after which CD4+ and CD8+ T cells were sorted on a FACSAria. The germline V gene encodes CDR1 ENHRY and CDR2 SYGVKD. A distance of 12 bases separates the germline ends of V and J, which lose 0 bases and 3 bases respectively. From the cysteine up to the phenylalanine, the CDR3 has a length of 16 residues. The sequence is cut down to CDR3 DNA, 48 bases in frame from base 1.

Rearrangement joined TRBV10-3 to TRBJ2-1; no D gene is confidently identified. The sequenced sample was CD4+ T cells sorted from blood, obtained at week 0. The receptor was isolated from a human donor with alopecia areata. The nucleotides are TGTGCCATCAGTGAGTCGACGGGCCGGCACTACAATGAGCAGTTCTTC. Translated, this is CAISESTGRHYNEQFF.